Reported below is one T cell receptor beta chain. Antigen: not known. The data derive from a study of cytomegalovirus exposure and HLA in healthy donors. PCR amplification relied on 60 Vbeta primers (plus 13 Jbeta primers). This table comes from immunoSEQ multiplex PCR, and its TCRdb copy is limited to in-frame clones, with some not included. Counted here are 77,000 or so clones, over 70% occurring once; the ten biggest clones make up roughly 7.2%. Germline V gene sequence: CDR1 SSHAT, CDR2 FNYEAQ (reference sequence). V dropped 3 bases and J dropped 4; count of bases not matched to a gene: 6. This CDR3 contains 16 residues. General study findings and limits: Donor immune exposure was known only as CMV serostatus. The study flagged about 160 TCR beta chains as cytomegalovirus-associated. Most of the CMV-associated TCR beta chains (in a later analysis) appeared to be HLA-restricted.

The V call is TRBV7-7, the J call TRBJ2-2; 9 positions agree with TRBD2. The TCR originated in a woman aged 40 to 55 in good health and CMV-seronegative. Sequenced: PBMCs. The CDR3 coding sequence is TGTGCCAGCAGCTTGCATCTGCGGGGGGGCACCGGGGAGCTGTTTTTT. This gives the protein CASSLHLRGGTGELFF. Variable domain in full (rest from reference TRBV7-7 and TRBJ2-2): GAGVSQSPRYKVTKRGQDVTLRCDPISSHATLYWYQQALGQGPEFLTYFNYEAQPDKSGLPSDRFSAERPEGSISTLTIQRTEQRDSAMYRCASSLHLRGGTGELFFGEGSRLTVL.